The source of this TCR beta chain is a study of T cell responses to AZD1222 COVID-19 vaccine. Notes on the study in general: There were mostly white British donors and more females than males, and clonal diversity was possibly underestimated. At study baseline, merely a handful of AZD1222 recipients were seropositive.

Produced via immunoSEQ multiplex PCR; TCRdb's table is partial and in-frame only. The sample lists more than 50,000 clones, 84% seen once, with around 18% in the top ten. Germline V gene sequence: CDR1 SGHTA, CDR2 FQGNSA. Trimming removed 3 bases from V and 0 bases from J, with 19 bases in between. The CDR3 is made up of 18 amino acids. Notes on this clone: The antigen is undetermined.

The sequencing here drew on peripheral blood, taken on day 0 of AZD1222 vaccination. This chain uses TRBV7-2 with TRBJ2-3, with TRBD1 as a possible D gene (8 bases). This receptor was obtained from an adult in good health. The CDR3 DNA is TGTGCCAGCAGCTTCCGACAGGGGCCAGCGGGGAGCACAGATACGCAGTATTTT. The encoded protein is CASSFRQGPAGSTDTQYF.